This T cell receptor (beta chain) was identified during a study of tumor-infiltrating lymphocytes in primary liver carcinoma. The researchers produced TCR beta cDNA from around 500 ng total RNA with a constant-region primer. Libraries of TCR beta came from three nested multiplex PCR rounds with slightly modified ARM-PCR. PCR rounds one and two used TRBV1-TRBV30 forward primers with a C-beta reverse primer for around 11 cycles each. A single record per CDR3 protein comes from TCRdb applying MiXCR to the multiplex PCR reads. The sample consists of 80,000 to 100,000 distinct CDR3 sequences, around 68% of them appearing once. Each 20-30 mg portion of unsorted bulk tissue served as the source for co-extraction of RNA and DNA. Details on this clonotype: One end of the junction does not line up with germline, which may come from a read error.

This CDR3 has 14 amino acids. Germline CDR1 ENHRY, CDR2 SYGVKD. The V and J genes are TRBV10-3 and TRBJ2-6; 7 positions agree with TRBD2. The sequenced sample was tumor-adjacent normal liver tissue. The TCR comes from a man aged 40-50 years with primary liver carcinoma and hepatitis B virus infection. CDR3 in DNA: TGTACCATCAGGGACTACTCTGGGGCCAACGTCCTGACTTTC. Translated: CTIRDYSGANVLTF.